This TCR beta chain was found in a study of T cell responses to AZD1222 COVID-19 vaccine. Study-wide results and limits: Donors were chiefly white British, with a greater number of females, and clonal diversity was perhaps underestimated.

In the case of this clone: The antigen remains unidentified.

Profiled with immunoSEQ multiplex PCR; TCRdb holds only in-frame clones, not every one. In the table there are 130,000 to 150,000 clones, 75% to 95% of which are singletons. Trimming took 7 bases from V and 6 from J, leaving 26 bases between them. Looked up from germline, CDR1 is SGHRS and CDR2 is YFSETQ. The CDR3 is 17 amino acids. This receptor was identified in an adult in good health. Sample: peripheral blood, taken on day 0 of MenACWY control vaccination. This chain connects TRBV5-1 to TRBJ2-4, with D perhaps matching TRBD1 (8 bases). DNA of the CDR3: TGCGCCAGCGCTCCCCAACTCTCGACAGGGGAGGGAAACATTCAGTACTTC. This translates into CASAPQLSTGEGNIQYF.